The clone carrying this TCR beta chain was observed at least ten times. What it recognizes is unknown. The CDR3 contains 13 residues. Germline trimming cut 6 bases from V and 8 bases from J; bases unmatched to any gene: 9. The authors prepared the TCRbeta library with unique molecular identifiers. MiXCR, applied by TCRdb to the PCR reads, yields one record per CDR3 protein. The sample contains approximately 6,500 distinct CDR3 sequences, roughly 10% of which appear only once. These data originate in a study of T-cell reconstitution after alpha-beta-depleted transplantation in children. Findings and limits, study-wide: Several hundred graft clones that had expanded were reportedly the source of alpha-beta T cells about two months after transplant.

Sequencing used PBMCs, mostly from graft donor cells, obtained 180 days after TCRalphabeta/CD19-depleted stem cell transplant. The chain has TRBV12-3 or TRBV12-4 and TRBJ1-2, with TRBD1 matching 7 bases. The sequence was collected from a child less than two years old who had a stem cell transplant for acute myeloid leukemia, so the T cells may come from the graft donor. CDR3 DNA: TGTGCCAGCAGCCGACAGGGAAGCAAAGGCTACACCTTC. Translated: CASSRQGSKGYTF.